These 18 T cell receptor beta chains came from one sample sequenced in a study of T cell clusters in autoimmune cytopenias. Approximately 40,000 genome equivalents of blood DNA were amplified for TRB. Multiplex touch-down PCR amplified TRB using TRB-A and TRB-B pools in one tube. Each CDR3 protein gets one entry in TCRdb, which reprocessed the multiplex PCR reads and gives no DNA. Recorded here are 9,500 to 15,000 distinct CDR3 sequences; the top ten clones represent about 3%. These same records also appear under a second study, on T cell repertoires in aging, cancer and after chemotherapy.

Specimen: peripheral blood. The receptors were gathered from a human donor in good health.

This clonotype shows up as medium-sized (0.01 to 0.1%) by frequency. The chain links TRBV19 to TRBJ2-6. Looked up from germline, CDR1 is LNHDA and CDR2 is SQIVND (reference sequence). CDR3 size: 17 residues. CDR3 sequence reads: CASSPLMRVSGANVLTF.

The chain links TRBV5-5 to TRBJ1-5; TCRdb calls TRBD1, which cannot be checked without DNA. This CDR3 comprises 14 residues. The germline gives CDR1 SGHKS, CDR2 YYEKEE (reference sequence). The chain's CDR3 is CASSPGSSNQPQHF.

V is TRBV20-1 and J is TRBJ1-1; TCRdb's D call, TRBD1, is unchecked because there is no DNA. Germline lookup yields CDR1 DFQATT and CDR2 SNEGSKA (reference sequence). This CDR3 has 14 residues. CDR3 amino acids: CSATSRGGGTEAFF.

This clonotype is medium-sized by frequency. The V call is TRBV19, the J call TRBJ2-7; no DNA is available, so the TRBD1 call from TCRdb remains unchecked. Germline V lookup: CDR1 LNHDA, CDR2 SQIVND (reference sequence). The CDR3 extends over 14 amino acids. CDR3: CASTGTAEFYEQYF.

The chain uses TRBV27 and TRBJ2-1; TCRdb designates TRBD2, a call that cannot be tested without DNA. The germline gives CDR1 MNHEY, CDR2 SMNVEV (reference sequence). This CDR3 region has 15 residues. The CDR3 spells CASSLGLAGGREQFF.

The chain carries TRBV19 and TRBJ2-1; absent DNA, TCRdb's TRBD1 call cannot be checked. This CDR3 is 11 amino acids long. Germline values: CDR1 LNHDA, CDR2 SQIVND (reference sequence). CDR3 protein: CASSDRVEQFF.

The V and J genes are TRBV27 and TRBJ1-5; TCRdb's D gene call, TRBD1, goes unchecked for lack of DNA. The germline V gene has CDR1 MNHEY and CDR2 SMNVEV (reference sequence). This CDR3 is built from 14 residues. The CDR3 loop reads CASSLRGGNQPQHF.

J is TRBJ1-5 and V is TRBV6-2 or TRBV6-3; TCRdb gives TRBD1 as the D gene, but with no DNA this cannot be confirmed. Germline values: CDR1 MNHEY, CDR2 SVGEGT. The CDR3 covers 14 residues. CDR3 protein: CASSSVGANQPQHF.

The rearrangement uses TRBV6-2 or TRBV6-3 and TRBJ2-7. The CDR3 has 12 amino acids. Germline loops: CDR1 MNHEY, CDR2 SVGEGT. The CDR3 here is CASSSLVFEQYF.

This rearrangement joins TRBV12-3 or TRBV12-4 to TRBJ2-3. This CDR3 region has 12 residues. This CDR3 reads CASQRATDTQYF.

This chain uses TRBV4-3 with TRBJ2-4; TCRdb indicates TRBD2, and absent DNA this call remains unverified. Germline V gene lookup returns CDR1 LGHNA and CDR2 YSLEER. This CDR3 spans 17 amino acids. The CDR3 sequence: CASSQGGLAGGKNIQYF.

This clonotype is classed as medium-sized by frequency. The gene calls are TRBV20-1 and TRBJ1-3; TCRdb returns TRBD1, unconfirmable since there is no DNA. Germline V gene lookup returns CDR1 DFQATT and CDR2 SNEGSKA (reference sequence). CDR3 length: 12 amino acids. This chain's CDR3 is CSALTGGNTIYF.

Its frequency marks this clonotype as medium-sized. This chain uses TRBV20-1 with TRBJ1-6; TCRdb returns TRBD1, unconfirmable since there is no DNA. The germline V gene has CDR1 DFQATT and CDR2 SNEGSKA (reference sequence). This CDR3 has 14 residues. This CDR3 reads CSASSSGYNSPLHF.

The V and J genes are TRBV6-5 and TRBJ1-4; TCRdb outputs TRBD1, but without DNA this stays unchecked. From germline, CDR1 is MNHEY and CDR2 SVGAGI. The CDR3 consists of 15 residues. The CDR3 sequence: CASSLIGTGDEKLFF.

Judged by frequency, this clonotype is medium-sized. The chain is built from TRBV19 and TRBJ1-6. This CDR3 contains 12 residues. Germline lookup yields CDR1 LNHDA and CDR2 SQIVND (reference sequence). This CDR3 reads CASSIDKRALHF.

This clonotype is labeled medium-sized (0.01 to 0.1%) based on frequency. V usage is TRBV6-1 and J usage is TRBJ2-7; with no DNA, the TCRdb D assignment of TRBD1 cannot be verified. CDR1 and CDR2 from the germline V gene are MNHNS and SASEGT. The CDR3 is 15 amino acids. The CDR3 reads CASYGGAGWIYEQYF.

V usage is TRBV5-1 and J usage is TRBJ2-1; TCRdb's D call of TRBD1 is untestable without DNA. CDR3 length: 16 residues. Per germline, CDR1 SGHRS and CDR2 YFSETQ. The CDR3 loop reads CASSFRQGDSYNEQFF.

The chain employs TRBV18 and TRBJ1-1. This CDR3 comprises 16 residues. Per germline, CDR1 KGHSH and CDR2 LQKENI. This CDR3 is CASSPRTGRDNTEAFF.